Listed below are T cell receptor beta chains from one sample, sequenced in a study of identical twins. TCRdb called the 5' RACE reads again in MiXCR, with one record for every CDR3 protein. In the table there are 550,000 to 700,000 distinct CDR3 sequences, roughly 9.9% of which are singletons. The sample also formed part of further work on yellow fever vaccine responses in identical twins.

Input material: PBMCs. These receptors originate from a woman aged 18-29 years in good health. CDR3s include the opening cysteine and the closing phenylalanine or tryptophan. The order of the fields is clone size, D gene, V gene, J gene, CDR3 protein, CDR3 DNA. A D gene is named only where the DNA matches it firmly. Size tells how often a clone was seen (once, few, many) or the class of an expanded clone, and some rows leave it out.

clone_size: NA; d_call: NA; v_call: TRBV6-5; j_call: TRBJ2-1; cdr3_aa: CASSSHKLASYNEQFF; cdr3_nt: TGTGCCAGCAGTTCCCACAAGCTGGCCTCCTACAATGAGCAGTTCTTC
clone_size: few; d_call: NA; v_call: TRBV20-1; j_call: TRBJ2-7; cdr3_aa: CSAISTAAYEQYF; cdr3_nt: TGCAGTGCTATCTCTACAGCTGCTTACGAGCAGTACTTC
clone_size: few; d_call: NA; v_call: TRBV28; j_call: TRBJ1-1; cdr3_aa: CASSLRAQTNTEAFF; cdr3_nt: TGTGCCAGCAGTTTACGCGCGCAGACGAACACTGAAGCTTTCTTT
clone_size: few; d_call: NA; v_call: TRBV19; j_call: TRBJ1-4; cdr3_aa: CATLPGPGSEKLFF; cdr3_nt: TGTGCCACCCTTCCGGGTCCCGGGAGTGAAAAACTGTTTTTT
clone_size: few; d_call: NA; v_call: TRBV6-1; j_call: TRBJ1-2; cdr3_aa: CASSDRGGRLSF; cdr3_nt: TGTGCCAGCAGTGACCGTGGGGGAAGGCTTTCCTTC
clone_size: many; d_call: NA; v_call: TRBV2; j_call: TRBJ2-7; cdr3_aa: CASSGGYSREQYF; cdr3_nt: TGTGCCAGCAGTGGAGGGTACTCGAGAGAGCAGTACTTC
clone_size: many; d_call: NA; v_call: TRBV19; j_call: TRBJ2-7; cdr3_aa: CASSVRDKTYEQYF; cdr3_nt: TGTGCCAGTAGTGTCCGGGACAAAACCTACGAGCAGTACTTC
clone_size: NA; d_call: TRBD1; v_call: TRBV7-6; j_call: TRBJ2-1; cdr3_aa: CASSPSLAGGRNEQFF; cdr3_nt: TGTGCCAGCAGCCCGAGTTTGGCAGGGGGCAGGAATGAGCAGTTCTTC
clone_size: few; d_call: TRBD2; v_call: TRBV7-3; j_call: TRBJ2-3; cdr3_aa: CASSPLAGGQADTQYF; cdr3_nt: TGTGCCAGCAGCCCACTAGCGGGGGGGCAGGCAGATACGCAGTATTTT
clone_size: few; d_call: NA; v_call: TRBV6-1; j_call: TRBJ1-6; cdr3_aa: CASSPRGTGNSPLHF; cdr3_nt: TGTGCCAGCAGTCCCCGGGGGACGGGAAATTCACCCCTCCACTTT
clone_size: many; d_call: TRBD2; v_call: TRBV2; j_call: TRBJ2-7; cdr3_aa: CASSVISGIPFF; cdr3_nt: TGTGCCAGCAGTGTTATTAGCGGGATACCGTTCTTC
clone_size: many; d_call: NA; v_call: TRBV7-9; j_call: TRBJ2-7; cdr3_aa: CASSLHDYEQYF; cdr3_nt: TGTGCCAGCAGCTTGCATGACTACGAGCAGTACTTC
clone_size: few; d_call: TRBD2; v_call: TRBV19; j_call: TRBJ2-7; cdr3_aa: CASRISGGQGEQYF; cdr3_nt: TGTGCCAGTAGGATCAGCGGGGGCCAGGGCGAGCAGTACTTC
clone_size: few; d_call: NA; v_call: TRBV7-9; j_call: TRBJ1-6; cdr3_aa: CASSWLDSPLHF; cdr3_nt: TGTGCCAGCAGTTGGCTGGATTCACCCCTCCACTTT
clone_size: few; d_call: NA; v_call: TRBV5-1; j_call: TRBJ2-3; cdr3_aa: CASSNPGGTDTQYF; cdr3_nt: TGCGCCAGCAGCAACCCGGGCGGCACAGATACGCAGTATTTT
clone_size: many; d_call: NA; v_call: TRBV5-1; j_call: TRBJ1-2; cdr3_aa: CASSLGGHGYTF; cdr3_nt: TGCGCCAGCAGCCTCGGGGGCCATGGCTACACCTTC
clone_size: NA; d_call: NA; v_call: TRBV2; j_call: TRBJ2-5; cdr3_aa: CASMPTSQETQYF; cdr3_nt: TGTGCCAGCATGCCGACCTCCCAAGAGACCCAGTACTTC
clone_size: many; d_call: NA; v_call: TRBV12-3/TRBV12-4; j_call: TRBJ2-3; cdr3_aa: CASSLAAYSTDTQYF; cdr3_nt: TGTGCCAGCAGTTTAGCAGCTTATAGCACAGATACGCAGTATTTT
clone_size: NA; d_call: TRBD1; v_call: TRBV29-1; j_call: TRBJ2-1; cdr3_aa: CSLPGTGGYNEQFF; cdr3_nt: TGCAGCCTGCCCGGGACAGGGGGCTACAATGAGCAGTTCTTC
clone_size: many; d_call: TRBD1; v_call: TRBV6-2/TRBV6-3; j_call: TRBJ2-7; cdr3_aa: CASRRQGFSYEQYF; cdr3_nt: TGTGCCAGCAGACGACAGGGATTCTCCTACGAGCAGTACTTC
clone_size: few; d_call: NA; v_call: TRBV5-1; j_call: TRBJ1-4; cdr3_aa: CASSRTGLPNEKLFF; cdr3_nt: TGCGCCAGCAGCAGGACGGGGCTCCCTAATGAAAAACTGTTTTTT
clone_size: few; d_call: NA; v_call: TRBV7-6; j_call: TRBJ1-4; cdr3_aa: CASSLVSGVNEKLFF; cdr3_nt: TGTGCCAGCAGCTTAGTTTCAGGGGTTAATGAAAAACTGTTTTTT
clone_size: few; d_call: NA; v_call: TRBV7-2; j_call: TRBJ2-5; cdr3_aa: CASSLGRIQETQYF; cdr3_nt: TGTGCCAGCAGCTTAGGCCGGATCCAAGAGACCCAGTACTTC
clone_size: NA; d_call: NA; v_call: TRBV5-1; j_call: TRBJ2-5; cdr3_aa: CASSLGTAEETQYF; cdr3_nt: TGCGCCAGCAGCTTGGGGACAGCCGAAGAGACCCAGTACTTC
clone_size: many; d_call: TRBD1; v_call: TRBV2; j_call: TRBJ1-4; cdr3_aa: CASTLQGADEKLFF; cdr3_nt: TGTGCCAGCACCCTCCAGGGGGCAGATGAAAAACTGTTTTTT
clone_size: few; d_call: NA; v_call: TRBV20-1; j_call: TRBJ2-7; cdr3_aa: CSASDITYEQYF; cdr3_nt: TGCAGTGCTAGCGACATCACCTACGAGCAGTACTTC
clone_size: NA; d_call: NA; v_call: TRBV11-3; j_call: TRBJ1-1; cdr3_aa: CASSLNSLTEAFF; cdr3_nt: TGTGCCAGCAGCTTAAACAGCCTCACTGAAGCTTTCTTT
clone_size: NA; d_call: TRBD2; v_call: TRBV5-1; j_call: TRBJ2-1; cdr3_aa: CASSGQGLAVYNEQFF; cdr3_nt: TGCGCCAGCAGCGGGCAGGGACTAGCGGTCTACAATGAGCAGTTCTTC
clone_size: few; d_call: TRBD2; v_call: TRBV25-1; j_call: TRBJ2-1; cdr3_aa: CASSEAGTSGRNEQFF; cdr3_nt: TGTGCCAGCAGTGAAGCGGGGACTAGCGGGAGAAATGAGCAGTTCTTC
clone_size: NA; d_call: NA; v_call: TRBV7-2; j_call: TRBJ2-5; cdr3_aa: CASSSLQTQYF; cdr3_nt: TGTGCCAGCAGCTCCCTTCAGACCCAGTACTTC
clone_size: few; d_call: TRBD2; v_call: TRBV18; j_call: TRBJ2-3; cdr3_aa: CASSPLSGLGRGTDTQYF; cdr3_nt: TGTGCCAGCTCACCCCTTTCGGGACTAGGGAGAGGCACAGATACGCAGTATTTT
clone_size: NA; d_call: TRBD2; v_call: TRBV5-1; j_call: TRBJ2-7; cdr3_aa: CASSWAPGTSSSYEQYF; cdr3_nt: TGCGCCAGCAGCTGGGCCCCTGGGACTAGCAGTTCCTACGAGCAGTACTTC
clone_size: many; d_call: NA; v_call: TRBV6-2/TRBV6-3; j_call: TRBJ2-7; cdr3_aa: CASSYNMEAYEQYF; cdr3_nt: TGTGCCAGCAGTTACAACATGGAGGCCTACGAGCAGTACTTC
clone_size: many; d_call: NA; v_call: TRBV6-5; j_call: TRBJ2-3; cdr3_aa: CASSYNPYRGSTDTQYF; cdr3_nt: TGTGCCAGCAGTTACAACCCATACCGGGGGAGCACAGATACGCAGTATTTT
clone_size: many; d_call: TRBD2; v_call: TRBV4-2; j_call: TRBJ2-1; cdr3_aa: CASSQVVSGSLTYNEQFF; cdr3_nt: TGTGCCAGCAGCCAAGTTGTTAGCGGGAGCCTCACCTACAATGAGCAGTTCTTC
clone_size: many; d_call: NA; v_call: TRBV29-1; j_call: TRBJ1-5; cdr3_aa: CSAIQGNGNQPQHF; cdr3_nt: TGCAGCGCTATACAGGGTAATGGCAATCAGCCCCAGCATTTT
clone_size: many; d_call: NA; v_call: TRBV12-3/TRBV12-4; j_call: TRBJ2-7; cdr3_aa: CASSLHGTGATYEQYF; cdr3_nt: TGTGCCAGCAGTTTACATGGAACAGGAGCAACCTACGAGCAGTACTTC
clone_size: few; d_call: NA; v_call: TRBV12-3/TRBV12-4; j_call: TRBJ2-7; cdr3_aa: CASSLDGWYNEQYF; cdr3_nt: TGTGCCAGCAGTTTAGACGGCTGGTATAACGAGCAGTACTTC
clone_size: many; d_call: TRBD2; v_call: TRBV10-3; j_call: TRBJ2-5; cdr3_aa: CAISESLAGRQTQYF; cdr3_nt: TGTGCCATCAGTGAGTCGCTAGCGGGACGGCAGACCCAGTACTTC
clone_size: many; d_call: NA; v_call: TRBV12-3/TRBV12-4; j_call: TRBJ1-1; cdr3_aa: CASRFRARAFF; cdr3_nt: TGTGCCAGCAGGTTCCGGGCCCGGGCTTTCTTT
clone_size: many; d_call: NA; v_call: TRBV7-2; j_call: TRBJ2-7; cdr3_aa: CASSLRWGSYEQYF; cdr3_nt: TGTGCCAGCAGCTTAAGATGGGGCTCCTACGAGCAGTACTTC
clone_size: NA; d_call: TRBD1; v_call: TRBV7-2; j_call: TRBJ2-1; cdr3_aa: CASSGGGTGNNEQFF; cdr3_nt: TGTGCCAGCAGCGGGGGGGGGACAGGGAACAATGAGCAGTTCTTC
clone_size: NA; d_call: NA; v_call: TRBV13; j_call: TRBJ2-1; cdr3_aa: CASSLGESYNEQFF; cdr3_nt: TGTGCCAGCAGCTTAGGGGAATCCTACAATGAGCAGTTCTTC
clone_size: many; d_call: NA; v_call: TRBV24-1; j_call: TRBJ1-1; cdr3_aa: CATASRNTEAFF; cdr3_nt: TGTGCCACCGCTTCGAGGAACACTGAAGCTTTCTTT
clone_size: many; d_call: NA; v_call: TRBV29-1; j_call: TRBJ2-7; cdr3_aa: CSVANSSYEQYF; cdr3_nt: TGCAGCGTTGCGAATAGCTCCTACGAGCAGTACTTC
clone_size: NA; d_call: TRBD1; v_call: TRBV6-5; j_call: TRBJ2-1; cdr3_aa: CASSSYRGGQDYNEQFF; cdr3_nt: TGTGCCAGCAGTTCCTATAGAGGGGGACAGGACTACAATGAGCAGTTCTTC
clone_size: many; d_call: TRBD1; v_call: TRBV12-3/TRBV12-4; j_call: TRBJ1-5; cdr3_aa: CASSRTGDSNQPQHF; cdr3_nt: TGTGCCAGCAGTAGGACAGGGGATAGCAATCAGCCCCAGCATTTT
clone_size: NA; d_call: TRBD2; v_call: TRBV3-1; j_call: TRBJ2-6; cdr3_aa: CATTQASSSGGLPGANVLTF; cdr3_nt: TGTGCCACCACCCAAGCAAGCAGCAGCGGGGGGCTCCCTGGGGCCAACGTCCTGACTTTC
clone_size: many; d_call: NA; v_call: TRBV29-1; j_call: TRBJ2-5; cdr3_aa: CSVEGRYQETQYF; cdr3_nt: TGCAGCGTTGAGGGCCGCTACCAAGAGACCCAGTACTTC
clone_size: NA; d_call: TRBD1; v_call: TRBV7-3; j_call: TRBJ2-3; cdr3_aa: CASSRGDRATDTQYF; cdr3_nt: TGTGCCAGCAGCCGCGGGGACAGGGCTACAGATACGCAGTATTTT
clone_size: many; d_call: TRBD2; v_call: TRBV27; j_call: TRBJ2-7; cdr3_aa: CASKDTGLAGVEQYF; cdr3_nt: TGTGCCAGCAAAGATACGGGACTAGCGGGGGTCGAGCAGTACTTC
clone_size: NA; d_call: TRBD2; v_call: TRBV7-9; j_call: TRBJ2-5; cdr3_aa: CASSLAGSGSQETQYF; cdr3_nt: TGTGCCAGCAGCTTAGCTGGAAGCGGGAGCCAAGAGACCCAGTACTTC
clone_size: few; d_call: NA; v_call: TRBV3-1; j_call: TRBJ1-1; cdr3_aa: CASSQESGGAFF; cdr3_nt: TGTGCCAGCAGCCAAGAATCCGGGGGAGCTTTCTTT
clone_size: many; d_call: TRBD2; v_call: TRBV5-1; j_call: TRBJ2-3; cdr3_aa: CASSASGGASNTQYF; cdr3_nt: TGCGCCAGCAGCGCGAGCGGGGGGGCTTCGAATACGCAGTATTTT
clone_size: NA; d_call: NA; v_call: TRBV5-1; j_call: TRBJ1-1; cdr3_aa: CASSLGEFRTEAFF; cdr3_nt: TGCGCCAGCAGCTTGGGGGAATTTCGCACTGAAGCTTTCTTT
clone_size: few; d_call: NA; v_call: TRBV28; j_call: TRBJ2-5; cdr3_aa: CASTLGNQETQYF; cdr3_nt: TGTGCCAGCACCCTGGGAAACCAAGAGACCCAGTACTTC
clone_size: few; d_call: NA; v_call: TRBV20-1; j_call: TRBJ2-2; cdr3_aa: CSARGQGTGELFF; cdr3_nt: TGCAGTGCTAGAGGTCAGGGAACCGGGGAGCTGTTTTTT